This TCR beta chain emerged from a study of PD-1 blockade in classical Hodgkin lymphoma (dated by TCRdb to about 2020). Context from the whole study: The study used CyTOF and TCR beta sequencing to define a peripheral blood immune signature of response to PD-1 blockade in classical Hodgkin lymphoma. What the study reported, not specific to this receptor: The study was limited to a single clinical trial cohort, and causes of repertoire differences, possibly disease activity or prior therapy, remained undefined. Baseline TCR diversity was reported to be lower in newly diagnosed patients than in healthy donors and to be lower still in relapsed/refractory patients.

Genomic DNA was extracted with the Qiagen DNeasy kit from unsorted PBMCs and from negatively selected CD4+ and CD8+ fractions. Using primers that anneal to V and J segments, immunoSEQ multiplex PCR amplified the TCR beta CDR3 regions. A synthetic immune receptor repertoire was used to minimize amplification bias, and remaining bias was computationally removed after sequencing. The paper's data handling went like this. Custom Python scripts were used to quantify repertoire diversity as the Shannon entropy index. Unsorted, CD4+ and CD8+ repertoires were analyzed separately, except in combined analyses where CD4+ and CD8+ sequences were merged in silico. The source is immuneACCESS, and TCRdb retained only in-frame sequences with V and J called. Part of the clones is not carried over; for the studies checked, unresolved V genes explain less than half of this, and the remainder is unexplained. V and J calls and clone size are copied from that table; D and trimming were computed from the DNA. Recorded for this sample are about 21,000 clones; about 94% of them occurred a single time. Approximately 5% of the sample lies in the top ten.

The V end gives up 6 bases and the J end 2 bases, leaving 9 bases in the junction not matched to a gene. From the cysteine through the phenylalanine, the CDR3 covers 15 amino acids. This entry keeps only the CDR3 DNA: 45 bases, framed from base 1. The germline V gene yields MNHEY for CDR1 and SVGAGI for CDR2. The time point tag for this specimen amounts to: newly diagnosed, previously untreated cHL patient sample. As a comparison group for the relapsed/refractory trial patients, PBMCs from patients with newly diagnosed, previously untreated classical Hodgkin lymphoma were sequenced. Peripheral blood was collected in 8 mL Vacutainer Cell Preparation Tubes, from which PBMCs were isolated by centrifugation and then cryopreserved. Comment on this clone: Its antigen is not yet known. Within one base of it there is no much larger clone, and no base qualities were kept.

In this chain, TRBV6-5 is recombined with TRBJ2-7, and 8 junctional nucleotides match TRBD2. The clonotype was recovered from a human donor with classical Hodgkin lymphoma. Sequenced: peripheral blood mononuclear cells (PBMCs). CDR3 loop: CASSPYGGGTYEQYF. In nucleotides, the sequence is TGTGCCAGCAGCCCCTACGGGGGGGGCACCTACGAGCAGTACTTC.